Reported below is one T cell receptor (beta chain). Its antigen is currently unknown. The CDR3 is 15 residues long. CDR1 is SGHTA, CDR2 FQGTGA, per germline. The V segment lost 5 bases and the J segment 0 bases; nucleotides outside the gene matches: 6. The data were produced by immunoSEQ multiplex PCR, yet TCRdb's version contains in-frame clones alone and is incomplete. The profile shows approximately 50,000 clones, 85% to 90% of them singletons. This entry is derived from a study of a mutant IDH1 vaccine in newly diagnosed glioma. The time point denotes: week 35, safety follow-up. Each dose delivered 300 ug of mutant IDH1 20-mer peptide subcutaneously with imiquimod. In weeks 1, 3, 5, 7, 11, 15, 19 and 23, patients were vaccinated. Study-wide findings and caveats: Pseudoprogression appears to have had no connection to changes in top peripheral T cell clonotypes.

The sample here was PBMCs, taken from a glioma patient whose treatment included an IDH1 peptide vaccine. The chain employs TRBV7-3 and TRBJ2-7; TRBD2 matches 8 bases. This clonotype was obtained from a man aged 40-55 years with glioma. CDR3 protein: CASSISSGNSYEQYF. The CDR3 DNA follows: TGTGCCAGCAGCATCAGTAGCGGGAACTCCTACGAGCAGTACTTC.